This T cell receptor gamma chain comes out of a study of γδ T cells in repeated Plasmodium falciparum infection. Study context: Timepoints: baseline, immediately before selected infections, and 21 days after every infection. Overall study results and limits: Vgamma9/Vdelta2+ repertoires stayed stably polyclonal over time and infection.

Germline values: CDR1 VTNTFY, CDR2 YDVSTARD (reference sequence). The CDR3 consists of 15 residues. V dropped 6 bases and J dropped 2; count of bases not matched to a gene: 9. Gammadelta T cells were flow-sorted from PBMC into Vgamma9/Vdelta2+ and Vdelta2-negative populations for bulk analysis. TCRdb re-called clones from the multiplex PCR reads via CATT. The sample holds roughly 24,000 gamma-chain clones, around 3% seen once. In the case of this clone: Its antigen is not known.

The source of this sequence is a pool of human donors (malaria-infected and uninfected, not separated). What was sequenced was gamma-delta T cells from blood. This sequence joins TRGV3 and TRGJP2. The J gene is not listed in TCRdb, so it was assigned here from a DNA match to germline. The chain's CDR3 is CATWQLISSDWIKTF. The DNA for the CDR3 is TGTGCCACCTGGCAACTCATCAGTAGTGATTGGATCAAGACGTTT.